The following is a T cell receptor beta chain sequence with its context. Its antigen remains unknown. This record belongs to a study of blood T cells in healthy people across ages. Study observations and caveats: Researchers report that TCR beta diversity correlated strongly with naive T cell percentage. It was not possible, with unsorted PBMCs, to conclusively compare naive and antigen-experienced cells.

Alongside a J-beta primer mix, a sample-barcoded 5' primer served in a second PCR lasting about 6 to 12 cycles. TCRdb recomputed calls from the 5' RACE reads with MiXCR, one row per CDR3 protein. The table shows 1.4 million or so distinct CDR3 sequences, with 35% to 45% occurring only once. V gave up 7 bases and J gave up 1 base, with 10 bases separating them. The germline CDR1 and CDR2 sequences are MNHNY and SVGAGI (reference sequence). The CDR3 has 13 residues. Researchers isolated at least 7 million PBMCs per sample. The sample comprised blood. The rearrangement joins TRBV6-6 to TRBJ1-1; D ambiguous. The receptor was isolated from a woman younger than 35 in good health. The CDR3 coding sequence is TGTGCCAGCAAATGGACGGAGAACACTGAAGCTTTCTTT. It encodes CASKWTENTEAFF.